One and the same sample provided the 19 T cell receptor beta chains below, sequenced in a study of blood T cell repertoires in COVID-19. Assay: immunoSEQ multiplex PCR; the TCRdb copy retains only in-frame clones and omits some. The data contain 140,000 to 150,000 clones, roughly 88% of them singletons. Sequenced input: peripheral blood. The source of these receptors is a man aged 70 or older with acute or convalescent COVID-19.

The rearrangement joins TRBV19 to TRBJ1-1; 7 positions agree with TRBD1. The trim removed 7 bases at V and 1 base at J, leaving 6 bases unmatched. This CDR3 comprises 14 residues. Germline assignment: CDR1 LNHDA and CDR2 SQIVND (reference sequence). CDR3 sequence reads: CASTHDRANTEAFF. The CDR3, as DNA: TGTGCCAGTACCCACGACAGGGCGAACACTGAAGCTTTCTTT.

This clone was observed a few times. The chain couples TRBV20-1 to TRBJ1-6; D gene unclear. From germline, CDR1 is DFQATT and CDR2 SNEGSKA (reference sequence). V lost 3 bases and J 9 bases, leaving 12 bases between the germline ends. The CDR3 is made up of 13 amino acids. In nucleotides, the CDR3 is TGCAGTGCTAGTCTCCTAGGCGGTTCACCCCTCCACTTT. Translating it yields CSASLLGGSPLHF.

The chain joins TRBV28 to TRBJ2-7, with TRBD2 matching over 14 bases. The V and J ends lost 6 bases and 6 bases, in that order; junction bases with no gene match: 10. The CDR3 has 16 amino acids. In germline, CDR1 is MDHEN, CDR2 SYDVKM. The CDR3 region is CASRSGTSGSRSEQYF. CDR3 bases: TGTGCCAGCAGGTCAGGGACTAGCGGGAGCAGAAGCGAGCAGTACTTC.

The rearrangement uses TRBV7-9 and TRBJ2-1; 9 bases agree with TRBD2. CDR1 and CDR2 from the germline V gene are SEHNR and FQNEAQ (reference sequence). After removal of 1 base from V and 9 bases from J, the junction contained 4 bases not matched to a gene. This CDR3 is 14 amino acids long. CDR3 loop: CASSLGTSVLEQFF. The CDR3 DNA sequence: TGTGCCAGCAGCTTAGGGACTAGCGTTCTTGAGCAGTTCTTC. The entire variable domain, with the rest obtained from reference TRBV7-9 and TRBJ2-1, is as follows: DTGVSQNPRHKITKRGQNVTFRCDPISEHNRLYWYRQTLGQGPEFLTYFQNEAQLEKSRLLSDRFSAERPKGSFSTLEIQRTEQGDSAMYLCASSLGTSVLEQFFGPGTRLTVL.

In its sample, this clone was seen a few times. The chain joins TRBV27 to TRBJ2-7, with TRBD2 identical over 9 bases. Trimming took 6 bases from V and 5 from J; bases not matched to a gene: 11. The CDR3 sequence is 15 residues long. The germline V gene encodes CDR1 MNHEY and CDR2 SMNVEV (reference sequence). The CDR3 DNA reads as TGTGCCAGCAGGAACCGGGGACTAGCTGCTGACGAGCAGTACTTC. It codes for CASRNRGLAADEQYF.

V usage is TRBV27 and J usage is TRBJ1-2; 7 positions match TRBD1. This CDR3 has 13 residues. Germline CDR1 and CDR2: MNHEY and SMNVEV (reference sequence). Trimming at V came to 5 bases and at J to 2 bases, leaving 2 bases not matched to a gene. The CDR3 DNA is TGTGCCAGCAGTCTGGACAGGAACTATGGCTACACCTTC. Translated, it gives CASSLDRNYGYTF.

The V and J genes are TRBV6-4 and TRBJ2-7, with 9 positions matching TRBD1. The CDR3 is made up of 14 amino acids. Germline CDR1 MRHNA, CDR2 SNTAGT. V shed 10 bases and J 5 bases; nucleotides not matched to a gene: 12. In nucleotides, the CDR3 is TGTGCCAACATCCGCACAGGGGGCAGGGACGAGCAGTACTTC. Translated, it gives CANIRTGGRDEQYF.

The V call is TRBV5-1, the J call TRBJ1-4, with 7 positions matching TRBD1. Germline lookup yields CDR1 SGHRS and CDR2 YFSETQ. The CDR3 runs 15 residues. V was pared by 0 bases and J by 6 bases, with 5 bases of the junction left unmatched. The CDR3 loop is CASSLEDRVHEKLFF. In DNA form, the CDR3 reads TGCGCCAGCAGCTTGGAAGACAGGGTCCATGAAAAACTGTTTTTT.

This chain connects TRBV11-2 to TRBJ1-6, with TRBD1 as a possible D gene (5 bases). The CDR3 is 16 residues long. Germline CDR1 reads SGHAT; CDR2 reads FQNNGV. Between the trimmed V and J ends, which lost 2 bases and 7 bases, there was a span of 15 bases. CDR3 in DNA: TGTGCCAGCAGCTTACAAGGGGCGGGAGGCAATTCACCCCTCCACTTT. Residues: CASSLQGAGGNSPLHF.

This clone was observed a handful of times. CDR3 DNA: TGTGCCAGTAGTGCCGGGACAGCCAGTTCCTCTGGAAACACCATATATTTT. It encodes CASSAGTASSSGNTIYF. This chain uses TRBV19 with TRBJ1-3; 7 bases are a match to TRBD1. The germline V gene has CDR1 LNHDA and CDR2 SQIVND (reference sequence). The CDR3 has 17 residues. V lost 5 bases to trimming and J lost 0 bases; unmatched junction nucleotides: 10.

The CDR3 coding sequence is TGTGCCAGCAGTGAGGGACAGTTGAACACTGAAGCTTTCTTT. This sequence encodes CASSEGQLNTEAFF. V gene TRBV6-1 combines with J gene TRBJ1-1, with 7 bases fitting TRBD1. J was trimmed by 0 bases and V by 3 bases; bases with no gene match: 1. The germline CDR1 and CDR2 sequences are MNHNS and SASEGT. The CDR3 consists of 14 residues.

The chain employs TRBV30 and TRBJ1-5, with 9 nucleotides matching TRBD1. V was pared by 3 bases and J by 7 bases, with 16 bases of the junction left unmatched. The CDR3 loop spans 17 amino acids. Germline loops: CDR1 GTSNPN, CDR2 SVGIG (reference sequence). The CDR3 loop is CAWSEIRDRARGQPQHF. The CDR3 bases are TGTGCCTGGAGCGAAATCCGGGACAGGGCCCGGGGGCAGCCCCAGCATTTT.

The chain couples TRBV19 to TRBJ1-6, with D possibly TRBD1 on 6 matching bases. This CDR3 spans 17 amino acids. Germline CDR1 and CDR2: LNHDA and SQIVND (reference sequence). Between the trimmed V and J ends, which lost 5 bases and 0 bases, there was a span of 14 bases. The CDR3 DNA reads TGTGCCAGTAGTCCAGGGGACCCAAGCTCCTATAATTCACCCCTCCACTTT. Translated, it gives CASSPGDPSSYNSPLHF.

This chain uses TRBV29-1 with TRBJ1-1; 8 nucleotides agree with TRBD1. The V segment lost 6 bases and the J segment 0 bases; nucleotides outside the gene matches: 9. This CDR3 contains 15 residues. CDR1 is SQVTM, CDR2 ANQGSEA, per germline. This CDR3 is CSVLGQGAMNTEAFF. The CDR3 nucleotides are TGCAGCGTACTCGGGCAGGGGGCGATGAACACTGAAGCTTTCTTT. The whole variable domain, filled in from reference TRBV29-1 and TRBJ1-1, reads SAVISQKPSRDICQRGTSLTIQCQVDSQVTMMFWYRQQPGQSLTLIATANQGSEATYESGFVIDKFPISRPNLTFSTLTVSNMSPEDSSIYLCSVLGQGAMNTEAFFGQGTRLTVV.

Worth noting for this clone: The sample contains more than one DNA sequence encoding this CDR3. This CDR3 is CASSLGLAGGQETQYF. In DNA, the CDR3 is TGTGCCAGCAGCCTGGGACTAGCGGGAGGCCAAGAGACCCAGTACTTC. The chain joins TRBV3-1 (or the pseudogene TRBV3-2) to TRBJ2-5; TRBD2 matches 15 bases. V was pared by 4 bases and J by 1 base, with 1 base of the junction left unmatched. This CDR3 contains 16 residues. The V gene's germline CDR1 is LGHDT and CDR2 YNNKEL (reference sequence).

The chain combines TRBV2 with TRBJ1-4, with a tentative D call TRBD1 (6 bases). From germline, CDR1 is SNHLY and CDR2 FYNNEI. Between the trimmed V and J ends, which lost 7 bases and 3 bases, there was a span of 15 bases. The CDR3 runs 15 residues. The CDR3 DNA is TGTGCCAGCATGGGGGGGCGCCGGTCTAATGAAAAACTGTTTTTT. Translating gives CASMGGRRSNEKLFF.

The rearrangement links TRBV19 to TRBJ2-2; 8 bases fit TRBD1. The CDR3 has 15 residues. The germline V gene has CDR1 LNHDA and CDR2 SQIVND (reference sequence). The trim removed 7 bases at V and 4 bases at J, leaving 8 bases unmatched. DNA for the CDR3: TGTGCCAGTACGTTGGGCAGGGGGCCCACCGGGGAGCTGTTTTTT. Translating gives CASTLGRGPTGELFF.

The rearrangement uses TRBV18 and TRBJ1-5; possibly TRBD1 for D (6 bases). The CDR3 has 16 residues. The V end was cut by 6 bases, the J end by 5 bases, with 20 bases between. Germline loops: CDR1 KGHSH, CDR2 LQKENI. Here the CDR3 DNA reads TGTGCCAGCTCCCCCAAGCTCGTGGACAGCGATCAGCCCCAGCATTTT. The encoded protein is CASSPKLVDSDQPQHF.

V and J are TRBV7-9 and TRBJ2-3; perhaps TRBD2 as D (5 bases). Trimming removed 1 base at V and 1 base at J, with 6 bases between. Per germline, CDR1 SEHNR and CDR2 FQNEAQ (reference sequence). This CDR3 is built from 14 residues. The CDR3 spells CASSLGRRTDTQYF. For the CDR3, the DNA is TGTGCCAGCAGCTTAGGGAGGCGCACAGATACGCAGTATTTT.